A selection of T cell receptor beta chains follows, all from one sample in a study of T-cell reconstitution after alpha-beta-depleted transplantation in children. TCRdb fed the PCR reads into MiXCR, producing one record per CDR3 protein. Of about 260,000 distinct CDR3 sequences listed, around 7.5% are singletons. Material: PBMCs, mostly from graft donor cells, obtained 180 days after TCRalphabeta/CD19-depleted stem cell transplant. The receptors come from a male patient between 5 and 17 years old who had a stem cell transplant for acute lymphoblastic leukemia, so the T cells may come from the graft donor. Each CDR3 is given with its conserved first and last residue. Fields, in order: D gene, clone size, V gene, J gene, CDR3 DNA, CDR3 protein. A D gene is named only where the DNA matches it firmly. A row's size may be missing; if present it is once, few, many or a size class.

>TRBD2|many|TRBV11-2|TRBJ2-1
TGTGCCAGCAGGTCGCCCGGGACTAGCGGGAGGAATGAGCAGTTCTTC
CASRSPGTSGRNEQFF
>-|-|TRBV21-1|TRBJ2-1
TGTGCCAGCCGACCAAACAGGAGAACCCCGGACAATGAGCAGTTCTTC
CASRPNRRTPDNEQFF
>-|many|TRBV6-5|TRBJ1-5
TGTGCCAGCAGAAAAACCGGGGCTGGCGGCAATCAGCCCCAGCATTTT
CASRKTGAGGNQPQHF
>-|many|TRBV5-1|TRBJ1-2
TGCGCCAGCAGCTTGGCCCGACAGAGGCTTGGCTATGGCTACACCTTC
CASSLARQRLGYGYTF
>-|many|TRBV27|TRBJ1-5
TGTGCCAGCAGTTTGATCGGTCCCCACTCTAATCAGCCCCAGCATTTT
CASSLIGPHSNQPQHF
>-|many|TRBV5-5|TRBJ1-2
TGTGCCAGCAGCTTGCGGCCGGGGGGGCACTATGGCTACACCTTC
CASSLRPGGHYGYTF
>-|many|TRBV5-1|TRBJ2-3
TGCGCCAGCAGCTTTGGCCTCGGGGATACGCAGTATTTT
CASSFGLGDTQYF
>TRBD2|many|TRBV12-3/TRBV12-4|TRBJ2-3
TGTGCCAGCAATACGTTCCGGACTAGCGGGACCACAGATACGCAGTATTTT
CASNTFRTSGTTDTQYF
>-|many|TRBV20-1|TRBJ1-2
TGCAGTGCTAGCCTACTGGGACAATCCGTTTATGGCTACACCTTC
CSASLLGQSVYGYTF
>-|many|TRBV7-2|TRBJ2-7
TGTGCCAGCAGCGTGGGCAGTCATTACTCCTACGAGCAGTACTTC
CASSVGSHYSYEQYF
>-|many|TRBV29-1|TRBJ2-2
TGCAGCGTTGTCGAGGGCGGGGAGCTGTTTTTT
CSVVEGGELFF
>-|many|TRBV3-1|TRBJ2-4
TGTGCCAGCAGCCGGGGGGGCGGTCTAGCCAAAAACATTCAGTACTTC
CASSRGGGLAKNIQYF
>-|many|TRBV5-6|TRBJ2-2
TGTGCCAGCAGCCCCCCACTCACCGGGGAGCTGTTTTTT
CASSPPLTGELFF
>-|many|TRBV11-2|TRBJ2-7
TGTGCCAGCAGCTTAACCCAGGGAATACCCGAGCAGTACTTC
CASSLTQGIPEQYF
>-|many|TRBV5-1|TRBJ2-7
TGCGCCAGCAGCTTGGGGGGACTGGCCGCCTACGAGCAGTACTTC
CASSLGGLAAYEQYF
>-|-|TRBV4-2|TRBJ2-1
TGTGCCAGCAGCCAAGTCCCAAAGCAGGGTGAGCAGTTCTTC
CASSQVPKQGEQFF
>-|many|TRBV28|TRBJ1-1
TGTGCCAGCCGGGACGGGAACACTGAAGCTTTCTTT
CASRDGNTEAFF
>-|many|TRBV14|TRBJ2-5
TGTGCCAGCAGCCAAGATCAGGCTAAAGAGACCCAGTACTTC
CASSQDQAKETQYF
>-|many|TRBV20-1|TRBJ1-1
TGCAGTGCTAGAGTGTCGATTGAAGCTTTCTTT
CSARVSIEAFF
>TRBD2|many|TRBV29-1|TRBJ2-1
TGCAGCGTTGTAACTAGCGCCAATGAGCAGTTCTTC
CSVVTSANEQFF
>-|-|TRBV5-4|TRBJ1-2
TGTGCCAGCAGCTTGGGAACCATGGGTAACTATGGCTACACCTTC
CASSLGTMGNYGYTF
>-|many|TRBV20-1|TRBJ2-5
TGCAGTGCTAGATACCTCCCGGGGGAGACCCAGTACTTC
CSARYLPGETQYF
>TRBD2|many|TRBV7-7|TRBJ2-1
TGTGCCAGCAGCCCGGGGACTAGCGGGGGGGCCCATGAGCAGTTCTTC
CASSPGTSGGAHEQFF
>-|-|TRBV24-1|TRBJ2-2
TGTGCCACCAGGGCGACGAACACCGGGGAGCTGTTTTTT
CATRATNTGELFF
>-|many|TRBV24-1|TRBJ2-1
TGTGCCACCAGTGATTTGCGCGAGGGAGGGGGAGCAAACAATGAGCAGTTCTTC
CATSDLREGGGANNEQFF
>-|many|TRBV5-1|TRBJ1-2
TGCGCCAGCAGCTTGGACAACAGGCCGAACTATGGCTACACCTTC
CASSLDNRPNYGYTF
>TRBD2|many|TRBV29-1|TRBJ2-2
TGCAGCGTTGAAGATGTACTAGCGGGGACCGGGGAGCTGTTTTTT
CSVEDVLAGTGELFF
>TRBD2|once|TRBV6-4|TRBJ2-1
TGTGCCTTCAGTTTGTGGGACATTATGGGCGGGGGGGCCGCTGAGCAGTTCTTC
CAFSLWDIMGGGAAEQFF
>TRBD1|few|TRBV11-2|TRBJ1-4
TGTGCCAGCAGCCTTAGAGCTGGGACAGGGGTAAGGGGTAGGGAAAAACTGTTTTTT
CASSLRAGTGVRGREKLFF
>TRBD2|many|TRBV5-5|TRBJ2-3
TGTGCCAGCAGCTTGTTAGGGCTAGCGGGCTGGTATTTT
CASSLLGLAGWYF
>-|many|TRBV28|TRBJ2-7
TGTGCCAGCAGTGAGCCGTTGGGGGCCGCTAGCGAGCAGTACTTC
CASSEPLGAASEQYF
>-|-|TRBV7-9|TRBJ2-4
TGTGCCAGCAGCGTAGATGGGGTAGCCAAAAACATTCAGTACTTC
CASSVDGVAKNIQYF
>TRBD2|few|TRBV4-1|TRBJ2-7
TGCGCCAGCAGCCAAGGGCCTAGCGGGGAGGTGGCTACCGAGCAGTACTTC
CASSQGPSGEVATEQYF
>-|many|TRBV29-1|TRBJ2-7
TGCAGCGCTCAGGGGGGGCCCCCCTACGAGCAGTACTTC
CSAQGGPPYEQYF
>-|many|TRBV25-1|TRBJ2-4
TGTGCCAGCAGTGAAGGTGACGGAGCTGGTCAGTACTTC
CASSEGDGAGQYF
>TRBD2|many|TRBV5-1|TRBJ2-1
TGCGCCAGCAGCGAACTAGCGGGAGAACGCAATGAGCAGTTCTTC
CASSELAGERNEQFF
>-|many|TRBV12-3/TRBV12-4|TRBJ2-5
TGTGCCAGCAGTCCCCCCGGCCTGGCGTACCAAGAGACCCAGTACTTC
CASSPPGLAYQETQYF